A single sample is the source of the 4 T cell receptor beta chains below, sequenced in a study of vaccination effects on CD4 cells after COVID-19. The method was immunoSEQ multiplex PCR; TCRdb's version includes in-frame clones alone and lacks a portion of them. The table shows tens of thousands of clones, with 60% to 80% occurring only once. For these TCRs, the target antigens are not known. After expansion with viral peptide pools in the ViraFEST assay, antigen-specific CD4+ T cells were sequenced. When more than 9 days of culture had elapsed, CD4+ T cells were isolated. Negative nucleocapsid antibody tests before and after vaccination confirmed no previous SARS-CoV-2 infection. The sample was CD4+ T cells from PBMCs cultured with HCoV-NL63 spike peptides, taken before COVID-19 vaccination. These receptors came from a human donor who received a COVID-19 vaccine.

The V gene is TRBV10-3, the J gene TRBJ1-1; possibly TRBD1 for D (6 bases). The CDR3 length is 14 residues. Germline V CDR1 and CDR2: ENHRY, SYGVKD. V was clipped by 6 bases and J by 1 base, with 12 bases between them. The CDR3 loop reads CAISVQGSNTEAFF. CDR3 DNA: TGTGCCATCAGCGTACAGGGATCGAACACTGAAGCTTTCTTT.

This chain uses TRBV6-1 with TRBJ2-6; no firm D call. V was cut by 2 bases and J by 0 bases, with 17 bases left in between. CDR3 length: 19 residues. Germline V gene sequence: CDR1 MNHNS, CDR2 SASEGT. The CDR3 reads CASSEKGKQKSSGANVLTF. In nucleotides, the CDR3 is TGTGCCAGCAGTGAAAAAGGTAAGCAGAAAAGCTCTGGGGCCAACGTCCTGACTTTC.

This clone appeared a single time. The chain recombines TRBV6-5 with TRBJ1-6; 8 nucleotides agree with TRBD1. Per the germline V gene, CDR1 is MNHEY and CDR2 is SVGAGI. There are 14 residues in the CDR3. The trim removed 6 bases at V and 4 bases at J, leaving 2 bases unmatched. CDR3 nucleotide sequence: TGTGCCAGCAGATGGACAGGGTATAATTCACCCCTCCACTTT. It yields the protein CASRWTGYNSPLHF.

The chain links TRBV5-1 to TRBJ2-3, with no clear D. CDR1 and CDR2 (germline): SGHRS, YFSETQ. The CDR3 has 13 amino acids. With 1 base removed from V and 1 base from J, the gap between germline ends came to 4 bases. CDR3: CASSLYGTDTQYF. Written as DNA, the CDR3 is TGCGCCAGCAGCTTGTACGGCACAGATACGCAGTATTTT.